What follows is one T cell receptor beta chain and its context. Its specificity is unknown. The entry originates in a study of CD8+CD57+ T cells in acquired aplastic anemia. For the study at large: DNA recovered from sorted CD4+ and CD8+ cells had a mean of about 3.5 ug. Study conclusions and caveats: Patients had twenty-nine CD8+ CDR3 sequences in common with controls (the shared set).

Profiling that covered TCR beta VDJ and CDR3 relied on genomic DNA as its template. One entry per CDR3 protein, called by TCRdb with MiXCR from the reads. The table records a few hundred thousand distinct CDR3 sequences, about 56% of them present only once. The clonotype was recovered from a human donor with severe aplastic anemia or a healthy control (not recorded which). The sequencing input was sorted CD4+, CD8+, or CD8+CD57+ T cells (not recorded which) from PBMCs.

The chain's CDR3 is CASSLARGSGANVLTF. The CDR3, as DNA: TGTGCCAGCAGCTTGGCCAGGGGATCAGGGGCCAACGTCCTGACTTTC. This chain joins TRBV5-6 and TRBJ2-6, with D maybe TRBD1 (6 bases). This CDR3 has 16 residues. The V end was cut by 0 bases, the J end by 4 bases, with 11 bases between. Germline V CDR1 and CDR2: SGHDT, YYEEEE.